The next 24 T cell receptor beta chains were all read from a single sample in a study of blood T cell repertoires in COVID-19. Produced via immunoSEQ multiplex PCR; TCRdb's table is partial and in-frame only. The table includes 50,000 to 70,000 clones, approximately 92% detected once. Specimen: peripheral blood. The receptors here all came from an elderly woman with active COVID-19.

The J gene is TRBJ1-2, the V gene TRBV4-1, with TRBD1 as a possible D gene (5 bases). The V end was cut by 1 base, the J end by 4 bases, with 7 bases between. This CDR3 comprises 13 residues. CDR1 and CDR2 from the germline V gene are MGHRA and YSYEKL. The CDR3 DNA is TGCGCCAGCAGCCAAGGGGGGGGCTATGGCTACACCTTC. Translation: CASSQGGGYGYTF.

The chain is built from TRBV27 and TRBJ1-6, with TRBD1 identical over 7 bases. The V and J ends lost 5 bases and 3 bases, in that order; junction bases with no gene match: 7. Germline assignment: CDR1 MNHEY and CDR2 SMNVEV (reference sequence). The CDR3 runs 16 residues. The CDR3 coding sequence is TGTGCCAGCAGTCCCAGGGGGGTGCACTATAATTCACCCCTCCACTTT. Protein sequence: CASSPRGVHYNSPLHF.

V usage is TRBV4-1 and J usage is TRBJ1-4; no firm D call. CDR3 length: 14 amino acids. V lost 10 bases and J 2 bases, leaving 14 bases between the germline ends. CDR1 and CDR2 from the germline V gene are MGHRA and YSYEKL. The CDR3 sequence is CATKERATNEKLFF. As DNA, the CDR3 is TGCGCCACTAAAGAGAGAGCCACTAATGAAAAACTGTTTTTT.

The chain uses TRBV5-1 and TRBJ2-2; D might be TRBD1 (6 bases). The CDR3 runs to 15 residues. V shed 4 bases and J shed 1 base, with 11 bases lying between them. Germline V gives CDR1 SGHRS, CDR2 YFSETQ. The CDR3 region has the DNA TGCGCCAGCAGCGCGTCGGGACAGAACACCGGGGAGCTGTTTTTT. Amino acids: CASSASGQNTGELFF.

The V call is TRBV9, the J call TRBJ2-2; 9 bases fit TRBD1. The germline V gene has CDR1 SGDLS and CDR2 YYNGEE. Trimming cost V 4 bases and J 6 bases; bases outside gene matches: 7. The CDR3 spans 15 residues. CDR3 DNA: TGTGCCAGCAGCATCACACAGGGGGCGGCCGGGGAGCTGTTTTTT. Its protein product is CASSITQGAAGELFF.

The rearrangement joins TRBV15 to TRBJ2-3; TRBD2 aligns across 15 bases. In germline, CDR1 is LNHNV, CDR2 YYDKDF (reference sequence). The CDR3 loop spans 20 amino acids. V gave up 5 bases and J gave up 4 bases; unmatched junction bases: 16. The CDR3 sequence is CATSFPGLAGGSDTADTQYF. In DNA, the CDR3 is TGTGCCACCAGCTTCCCGGGACTAGCGGGGGGAAGTGACACCGCAGATACGCAGTATTTT.

The gene calls are TRBV5-1 and TRBJ2-2; D may be TRBD1 (5 bases). This CDR3 contains 14 residues. The V end was cut by 0 bases, the J end by 6 bases, with 9 bases between. In germline, CDR1 is SGHRS, CDR2 YFSETQ. CDR3 amino acids: CASSLALGAGELFF. The CDR3 coding sequence is TGCGCCAGCAGCTTGGCCTTAGGGGCCGGGGAGCTGTTTTTT.

The rearrangement links TRBV4-1 to TRBJ1-1; tentatively, D is TRBD1 (5 bases). The ends were cut back, 0 bases at V and 5 bases at J, with 13 bases in the middle. The CDR3 covers 15 residues. The V gene's germline CDR1 is MGHRA and CDR2 YSYEKL. The CDR3 protein is CASSQDPLGGTEAFF. CDR3 sequence (DNA): TGCGCCAGCAGCCAAGATCCACTCGGGGGGACTGAAGCTTTCTTT.

This clone was observed a single time. The rearrangement joins TRBV27 to TRBJ1-2, with 7 bases aligning to TRBD1. The V gene's germline CDR1 is MNHEY and CDR2 SMNVEV (reference sequence). Germline trimming cut 3 bases from V and 3 bases from J; bases unmatched to any gene: 7. CDR3 size: 15 residues. DNA for the CDR3: TGTGCCAGCAGTTTCGCGACAGGGATAGACTATGGCTACACCTTC. This gives the protein CASSFATGIDYGYTF.

This clone was recorded a few times. V and J are TRBV5-4 and TRBJ2-7; tentative D call: TRBD2 (6 bases). The length of the CDR3 is 14 residues. V shed 0 bases and J shed 6 bases, with 13 bases lying between them. From germline, CDR1 is SGHNT and CDR2 YYREEE (reference sequence). CDR3 protein: CASSLGREPGEQYF. The CDR3 DNA follows: TGTGCCAGCAGCTTGGGGAGGGAGCCGGGCGAGCAGTACTTC.

The genes are TRBV7-9 and TRBJ1-2; 7 bases map to TRBD1. The CDR3 is 15 residues long. V shed 5 bases, J shed 3 bases, and the junction held 9 bases outside the gene matches. CDR1 SEHNR and CDR2 FQNEAQ come from the germline V gene (reference sequence). Here the CDR3 reads CASSPRQGPYYGYTF. Here the CDR3 DNA reads TGTGCCAGCAGCCCGAGACAGGGTCCCTACTATGGCTACACCTTC.

The V and J genes are TRBV5-1 and TRBJ2-1, with a weak D call TRBD2 (6 bases). The CDR3 is made up of 14 amino acids. Germline-derived CDR1 and CDR2 are SGHRS and YFSETQ. Deletions cut 4 bases from V and 7 bases from J, with 15 bases between. The CDR3 protein is CASSLPGTLNEQFF. The CDR3 DNA follows: TGCGCCAGCAGCCTTCCCGGGACTCTGAATGAGCAGTTCTTC.

The rearrangement joins TRBV5-1 to TRBJ1-4; D possibly corresponds to TRBD1 (5 bases). Germline V gene sequence: CDR1 SGHRS, CDR2 YFSETQ. The germline V and J ends were trimmed by 0 bases and 8 bases, with 14 bases remaining between them. This CDR3 is 15 amino acids long. The CDR3 region is CASSLAGQGTEKLFF. The CDR3 DNA is TGCGCCAGCAGCTTGGCCGGGCAGGGAACCGAAAAACTGTTTTTT.

This clone occurred a few times. The rearrangement links TRBV28 to TRBJ2-7, with TRBD1 as a possible D gene (5 bases). The CDR3 covers 12 residues. Looked up from germline, CDR1 is MDHEN and CDR2 is SYDVKM. Trimming stripped 3 bases from V and 3 bases from J, with 6 bases between. CDR3 in DNA: TGTGCCAGCAGTTTTCAGGGCTACGAGCAGTACTTC. Translation gives CASSFQGYEQYF.

The CDR3 nucleotides read TGTGCCAGCAGCCAAGGGCCATTCAATGAGCAGTTCTTC. Encoded protein: CASSQGPFNEQFF. The V and J genes are TRBV3-1 (or the pseudogene TRBV3-2) and TRBJ2-1; D uncertain. Germline lookup yields CDR1 LGHDT and CDR2 YNNKEL (reference sequence). The length of the CDR3 is 13 residues. V gave up 1 base and J gave up 6 bases, with 7 bases separating them.

The chain couples TRBV2 to TRBJ1-2; 8 bases match TRBD1. Germline V gene sequence: CDR1 SNHLY, CDR2 FYNNEI. The CDR3 has 14 residues. J gave up 7 bases and V 6 bases, and 10 bases lay outside the gene matches. This chain's CDR3 is CASRTSGGAGGYTF. CDR3 sequence (DNA): TGTGCCAGCAGGACGTCAGGGGGCGCAGGTGGCTACACCTTC.

The rearrangement joins TRBV19 to TRBJ2-2, with 9 bases that match TRBD2. Germline values: CDR1 LNHDA, CDR2 SQIVND (reference sequence). CDR3 size: 15 residues. Trimming took 9 bases from V and 2 from J; bases not matched to a gene: 7. The CDR3 loop is CASRSGGGNTGELFF. The DNA for the CDR3 is TGTGCCAGCCGTAGCGGGGGAGGAAACACCGGGGAGCTGTTTTTT.

V and J are TRBV19 and TRBJ1-3, with D perhaps TRBD1 (6 bases). CDR1 and CDR2 from the germline V gene are LNHDA and SQIVND (reference sequence). V was cut by 4 bases and J by 1 base, with 8 bases left in between. The CDR3 is 14 amino acids. Here the CDR3 DNA reads TGTGCCAGTAGTAAAGGGGGTTCTGGAAACACCATATATTTT. This codes for CASSKGGSGNTIYF.

The rearrangement joins TRBV3-1 (or the pseudogene TRBV3-2) to TRBJ2-4, with D possibly being TRBD1 (6 bases). Trimming took 2 bases from V and 7 from J, leaving 15 bases between them. The CDR3 extends over 15 amino acids. The germline gives CDR1 LGHDT, CDR2 YNNKEL (reference sequence). CDR3 protein: CASSQSLSGQNIQYF. The DNA of the CDR3 is TGTGCCAGCAGCCAAAGTCTATCCGGACAGAACATTCAGTACTTC.

This clone was counted a single time. At one of its ends the junction is not consistent with the germline gene, which may arise from a read error. The V gene is TRBV7-7, the J gene TRBJ2-5; maybe TRBD1 (5 bases). This CDR3 is 15 amino acids long. The germline CDR1 and CDR2 sequences are SSHAT and FNYEAQ (reference sequence). CDR3 DNA sequence: TGTGCTAGCAGCCTGGCCCCAGGGTTGACAGAGACCCAGTACTTC. Its protein product is CASSLAPGLTETQYF.

This clone is a singleton in its sample. This chain joins TRBV3-1 (or the pseudogene TRBV3-2) and TRBJ2-3; 12 nucleotides match TRBD1. From germline, CDR1 is LGHDT and CDR2 YNNKEL (reference sequence). This CDR3 region has 16 residues. J was trimmed by 4 bases and V by 4 bases; bases with no gene match: 6. The DNA of the CDR3 is TGTGCCAGCAGCCTGGGGGACAGGGGGCTCCCAGATACGCAGTATTTT. As protein: CASSLGDRGLPDTQYF.

The chain combines TRBV5-5 with TRBJ2-1; TRBD1 might be the D (6 bases). Trimming left V 0 bases short and J 6 bases short, with 22 bases between. Germline CDR1 SGHKS, CDR2 YYEKEE (reference sequence). The CDR3 is 18 residues long. The CDR3 region is CASSLGINPETGVNEQFF. The CDR3 DNA reads as TGTGCCAGCAGCTTGGGGATTAACCCGGAGACAGGCGTCAATGAGCAGTTCTTC.

This clone was recorded only once. The J gene is TRBJ2-5, the V gene TRBV4-2, with 7 bases identical to TRBD2. V lost 1 base to trimming and J lost 5 bases; unmatched junction nucleotides: 10. Germline V CDR1 and CDR2: LGHNA, YNFKEQ. The CDR3 spans 16 residues. The CDR3 region has the DNA TGTGCCAGCAGCCAAGCTCCAGCGGGGCGATTCGAGACCCAGTACTTC. This translates into CASSQAPAGRFETQYF.

This clone was detected only once. The chain combines TRBV11-2 with TRBJ2-5; 10 bases match TRBD2. With 5 bases clipped from V and 5 bases from J, the junction kept 5 bases outside the gene matches. The CDR3 is 14 amino acids. Germline assignment: CDR1 SGHAT and CDR2 FQNNGV. The DNA for the CDR3 is TGTGCCAGCAGCCCAGGGACTAGCGAGGAGACCCAGTACTTC. Residues: CASSPGTSEETQYF.